This record concerns one T cell receptor beta chain sequence. Its ends do not fully match the called genes, so a read error is possible. The study amplified TCR beta CDR3 regions using RNA transcripts. First-round RT-PCR used HTBI primers; second-round multiplex PCR followed. From the multiplex PCR reads, TCRdb called clonotypes with MiXCR, one entry per CDR3 protein. The repertoire includes under 350,000 distinct CDR3 sequences, 17% of them detected once, and 12% sits in the top ten. These data are taken from a study of Graves' ophthalmopathy and Graves' hyperthyroidism. This CDR3 comprises 16 residues. CDR1 and CDR2 (germline): LNHDA, SQIVND (reference sequence). Having ophthalmopathy, the donors showed moderate-to-severe activity, CAS ≥3 and NOSPECS ≥4, with disease lasting under 3 months.

The TCR originated in an adult man with Graves' ophthalmopathy. The specimen sequenced was peripheral blood. The chain is built from TRBV19 and TRBJ1-5; D gene ambiguous. CDR3 bases: TGCGCCAGTACCGGCAGAATTTCGTATAGCAATCAGCCCCAGCATTTT. It encodes CASTGRISYSNQPQHF.